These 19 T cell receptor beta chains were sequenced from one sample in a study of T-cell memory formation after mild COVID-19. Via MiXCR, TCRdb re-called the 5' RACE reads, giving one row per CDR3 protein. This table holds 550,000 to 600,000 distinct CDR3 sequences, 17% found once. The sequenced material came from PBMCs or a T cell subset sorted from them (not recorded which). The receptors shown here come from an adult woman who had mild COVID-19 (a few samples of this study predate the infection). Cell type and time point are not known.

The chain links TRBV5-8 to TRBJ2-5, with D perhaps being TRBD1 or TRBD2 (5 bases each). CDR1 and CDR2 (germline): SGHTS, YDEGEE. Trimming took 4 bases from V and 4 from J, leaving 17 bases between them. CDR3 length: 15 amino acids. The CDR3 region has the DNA TGTGCCAGCAGCAAGGGACCGACGGGCTCAGAGACCCAGTACTTC. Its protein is CASSKGPTGSETQYF.

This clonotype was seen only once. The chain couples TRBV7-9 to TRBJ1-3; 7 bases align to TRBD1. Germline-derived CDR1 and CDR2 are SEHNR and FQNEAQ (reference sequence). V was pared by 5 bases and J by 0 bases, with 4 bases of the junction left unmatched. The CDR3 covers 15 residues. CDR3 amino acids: CASSVGQDSGNTIYF. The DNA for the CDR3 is TGTGCCAGCAGCGTAGGACAGGACTCTGGAAACACCATATATTTT.

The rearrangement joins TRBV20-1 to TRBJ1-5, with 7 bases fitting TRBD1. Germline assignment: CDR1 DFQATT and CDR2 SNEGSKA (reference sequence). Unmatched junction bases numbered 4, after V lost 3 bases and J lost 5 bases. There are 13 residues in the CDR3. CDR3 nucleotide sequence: TGCAGTGCTAGGACAGGGATTTATCAGCCCCAGCATTTT. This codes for CSARTGIYQPQHF.

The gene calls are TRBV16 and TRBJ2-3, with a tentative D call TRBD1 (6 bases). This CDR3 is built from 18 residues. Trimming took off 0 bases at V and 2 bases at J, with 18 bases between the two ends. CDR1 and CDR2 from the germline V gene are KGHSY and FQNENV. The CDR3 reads CASSQSSFRGTHTDTQYF. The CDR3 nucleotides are TGTGCCAGCAGCCAATCCTCCTTCAGGGGCACCCACACAGATACGCAGTATTTT.

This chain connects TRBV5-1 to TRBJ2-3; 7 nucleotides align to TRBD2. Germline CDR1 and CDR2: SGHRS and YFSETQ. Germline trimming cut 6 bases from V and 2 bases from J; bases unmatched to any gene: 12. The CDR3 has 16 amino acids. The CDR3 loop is CASKLPSGVATDTQYF. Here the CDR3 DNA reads TGCGCCAGCAAACTACCAAGCGGGGTCGCCACAGATACGCAGTATTTT.

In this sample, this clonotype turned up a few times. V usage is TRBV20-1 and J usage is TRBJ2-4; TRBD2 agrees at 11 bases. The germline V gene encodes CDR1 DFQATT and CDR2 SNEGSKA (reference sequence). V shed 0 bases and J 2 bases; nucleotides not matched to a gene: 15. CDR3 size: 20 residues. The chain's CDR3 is CSARDPRDSGRAASKNIQYF. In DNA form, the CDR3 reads TGCAGTGCTAGAGATCCCCGAGATAGCGGGAGGGCCGCGTCCAAAAACATTCAGTACTTC.

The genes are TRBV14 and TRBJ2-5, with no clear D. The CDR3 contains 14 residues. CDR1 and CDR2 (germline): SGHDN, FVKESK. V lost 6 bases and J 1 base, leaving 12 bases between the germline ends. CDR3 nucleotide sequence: TGTGCCAGCAGTCTTAGATGGGCCCAAGAGACCCAGTACTTC. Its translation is CASSLRWAQETQYF.

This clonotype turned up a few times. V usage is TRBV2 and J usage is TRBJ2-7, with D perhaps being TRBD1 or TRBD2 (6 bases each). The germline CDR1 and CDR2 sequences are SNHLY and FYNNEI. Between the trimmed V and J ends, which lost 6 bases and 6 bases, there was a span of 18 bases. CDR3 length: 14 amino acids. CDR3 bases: TGTGCCAGCAGACCCCGGGACACCGGGGGCGAGCAGTACTTC. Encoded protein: CASRPRDTGGEQYF.

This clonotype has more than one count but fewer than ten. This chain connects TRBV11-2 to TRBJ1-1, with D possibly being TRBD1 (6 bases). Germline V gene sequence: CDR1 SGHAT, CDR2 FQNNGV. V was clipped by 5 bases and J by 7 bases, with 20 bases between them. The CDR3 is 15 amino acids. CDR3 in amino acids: CASSDHGRTDGEAFF. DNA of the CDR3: TGTGCCAGCAGCGATCATGGGAGGACAGACGGTGAAGCTTTCTTT.

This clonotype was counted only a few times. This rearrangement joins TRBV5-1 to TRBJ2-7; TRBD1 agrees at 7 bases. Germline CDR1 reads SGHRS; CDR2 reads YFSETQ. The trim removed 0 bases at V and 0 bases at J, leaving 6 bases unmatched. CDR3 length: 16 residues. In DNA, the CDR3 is TGCGCCAGCAGCTTGGGGTCGACAGGGAGCTCCTACGAGCAGTACTTC. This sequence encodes CASSLGSTGSSYEQYF.

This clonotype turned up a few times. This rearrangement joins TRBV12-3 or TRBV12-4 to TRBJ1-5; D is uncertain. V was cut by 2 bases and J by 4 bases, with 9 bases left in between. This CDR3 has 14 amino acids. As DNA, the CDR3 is TGTGCCAGCAGTTTAATGGGGTGGAATCAGCCCCAGCATTTT. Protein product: CASSLMGWNQPQHF.

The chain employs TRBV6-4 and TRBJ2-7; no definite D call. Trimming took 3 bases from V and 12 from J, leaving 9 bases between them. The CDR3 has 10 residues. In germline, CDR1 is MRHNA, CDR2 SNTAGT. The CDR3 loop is CASSEIWRYF. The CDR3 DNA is TGTGCCAGCAGTGAGATCTGGAGGTACTTC.

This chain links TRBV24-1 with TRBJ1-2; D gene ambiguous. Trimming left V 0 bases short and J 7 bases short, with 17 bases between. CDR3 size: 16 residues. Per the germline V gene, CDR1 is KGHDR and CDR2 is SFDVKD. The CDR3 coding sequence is TGTGCCACCAGTGATTTGGCCGTGACGGAACCATTTGGCTACACCTTC. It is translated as CATSDLAVTEPFGYTF.

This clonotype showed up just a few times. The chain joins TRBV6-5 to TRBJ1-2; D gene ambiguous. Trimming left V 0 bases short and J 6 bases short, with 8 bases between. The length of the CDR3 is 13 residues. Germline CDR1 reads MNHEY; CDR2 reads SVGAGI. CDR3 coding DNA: TGTGCCAGCAGTTACTCGCCCAGTGATGGCTACACCTTC. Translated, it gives CASSYSPSDGYTF.

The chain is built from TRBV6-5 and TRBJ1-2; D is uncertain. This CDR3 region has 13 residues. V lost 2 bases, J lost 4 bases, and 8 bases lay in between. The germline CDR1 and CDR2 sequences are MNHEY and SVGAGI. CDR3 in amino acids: CASSYDGLYGYTF. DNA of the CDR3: TGTGCCAGCAGTTACGACGGACTCTATGGCTACACCTTC.

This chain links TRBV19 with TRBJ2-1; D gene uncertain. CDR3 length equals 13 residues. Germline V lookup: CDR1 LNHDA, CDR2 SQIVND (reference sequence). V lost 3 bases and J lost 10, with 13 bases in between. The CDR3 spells CASSIGQYMEQFF. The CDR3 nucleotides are TGTGCCAGTAGTATTGGCCAGTACATGGAGCAGTTCTTC.

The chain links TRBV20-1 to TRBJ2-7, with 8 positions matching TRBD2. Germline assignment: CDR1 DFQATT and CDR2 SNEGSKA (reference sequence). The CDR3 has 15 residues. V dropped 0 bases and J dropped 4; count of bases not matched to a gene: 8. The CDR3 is CSARDGGLAGYEQYF. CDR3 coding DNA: TGCAGTGCTAGAGATGGGGGTCTAGCGGGTTACGAGCAGTACTTC.

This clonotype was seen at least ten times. CDR3 region: CASSPDGQGRETQYF. The CDR3 DNA reads as TGTGCCAGCAGCCCAGACGGGCAGGGACGAGAGACCCAGTACTTC. The V gene is TRBV9, the J gene TRBJ2-5; D may correspond to TRBD1 or TRBD2 (5 bases each). Germline V gene sequence: CDR1 SGDLS, CDR2 YYNGEE. V was cut by 4 bases and J by 4 bases, with 17 bases left in between. The CDR3 has 15 residues. Full variable domain (missing parts from reference TRBV9 and TRBJ2-5): DSGVTQTPKHLITATGQRVTLRCSPRSGDLSVYWYQQSLDQGLQFLIQYYNGEERAKGNILERFSAQQFPDLHSELNLSSLELGDSALYFCASSPDGQGRETQYFGPGTRLLVL.

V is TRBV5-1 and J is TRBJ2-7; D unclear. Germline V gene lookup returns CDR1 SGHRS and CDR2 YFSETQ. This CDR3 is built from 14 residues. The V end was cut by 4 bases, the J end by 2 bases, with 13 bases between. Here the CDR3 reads CASSLKADTYEQYF. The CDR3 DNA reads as TGCGCCAGCAGCCTAAAGGCCGATACCTACGAGCAGTACTTC.